This TCR beta chain was identified during a study of cytomegalovirus exposure and HLA in healthy donors. Germline V gene sequence: CDR1 SGHDT, CDR2 YYEEEE. This CDR3 region has 12 residues. With 3 bases clipped from V and 10 bases from J, the junction kept 4 bases outside the gene matches. Amplification used 60 Vbeta primers and 13 Jbeta primers. Sequencing used immunoSEQ multiplex PCR; TCRdb keeps in-frame clones, though not all of them. The table lists 99,000 or so clones, more than 60% of them singletons. For this clone: Antigen specificity is unknown.

The study's findings and limits: Among TCR beta chains, those listed as cytomegalovirus-associated numbered more than 150. Later analysis identified 16,000 or so TCR beta sequences associated with HLA alleles, using a false discovery rate threshold of 0.05. Several of the most significant clusters appeared linked to common viral pathogens, based on a later analysis.

Sequenced material: PBMCs. The sequence was obtained from a woman in her thirties or forties in good health and CMV-seropositive. The V and J genes are TRBV5-6 and TRBJ1-2; the match to TRBD1 covers 9 bases. The CDR3 coding sequence is TGTGCCAGCAGCTGGGGGACAGGGCACTACACCTTC. Residues: CASSWGTGHYTF.